This entry lists 20 T cell receptor beta chains sequenced from one sample in a study of chemoradiotherapy in HPV16-positive cancers. Using immunoSEQ multiplex PCR, the repertoire was profiled, and TCRdb retains in-frame clones only, with some absent. The sample shows approximately 12,000 clones, around 75% of them seen only once. The material was obtained from a patient who underwent chemoradiotherapy. These receptors were obtained from a human donor with HPV-associated anogenital cancer.

This chain joins TRBV29-1 and TRBJ2-7, with TRBD1 identical over 10 bases. There are 13 residues in the CDR3. Germline values: CDR1 SQVTM, CDR2 ANQGSEA. With 0 bases clipped from V and 6 bases from J, the junction kept 2 bases outside the gene matches. This chain's CDR3 is CSVEDRTGGEQYF. The CDR3 DNA is TGCAGCGTTGAAGACAGGACAGGGGGCGAGCAGTACTTC.

The V and J genes are TRBV7-9 and TRBJ2-6; D gene ambiguous. CDR3 length equals 13 residues. The germline gives CDR1 SEHNR, CDR2 FQNEAQ (reference sequence). Trimming stripped 2 bases from V and 3 bases from J, with 2 bases between. CDR3 bases: TGTGCCAGCAGCTTACGTGGGGCCAACGTCCTGACTTTC. Its protein is CASSLRGANVLTF. The full variable domain, its missing parts supplied by reference TRBV7-9 and TRBJ2-6, is DTGVSQNPRHKITKRGQNVTFRCDPISEHNRLYWYRQTLGQGPEFLTYFQNEAQLEKSRLLSDRFSAERPKGSFSTLEIQRTEQGDSAMYLCASSLRGANVLTFGAGSRLTVL.

The chain couples TRBV5-8 to TRBJ1-1; D remains ambiguous. The CDR3 runs 11 residues. Germline assignment: CDR1 SGHTS and CDR2 YDEGEE. Trimming removed 2 bases at V and 3 bases at J, with 2 bases between. The chain's CDR3 is CASSLDTEAFF. CDR3 in DNA: TGTGCCAGCAGCTTAGACACTGAAGCTTTCTTT. The full variable domain, rest sourced from reference TRBV5-8 and TRBJ1-1, is EAGVTQSPTHLIKTRGQQATLRCSPISGHTSVYWYQQALGLGLQFLLWYDEGEERNRGNFPPRFSGRQFPNYSSELNVNALELEDSALYLCASSLDTEAFFGQGTRLTVV.

The V call is TRBV19, the J call TRBJ2-2; possibly TRBD2 for D (5 bases). The CDR3 loop spans 16 amino acids. V was pared by 7 bases and J by 0 bases, with 15 bases between. Germline V gives CDR1 LNHDA, CDR2 SQIVND (reference sequence). The CDR3, as DNA: TGTGCCAGTATACGGAGCGGCCACGCGAACACCGGGGAGCTGTTTTTT. Residues: CASIRSGHANTGELFF.

V and J are TRBV7-2 and TRBJ2-2, with D hard to call. V lost 3 bases, J lost 0 bases, and 2 bases lay in between. In germline, CDR1 is SGHTA, CDR2 FQGNSA. This CDR3 is 13 amino acids long. CDR3 bases: TGTGCCAGCAGCTTGCCGAACACCGGGGAGCTGTTTTTT. Amino acid sequence: CASSLPNTGELFF.

This clone was counted a single time. This chain connects TRBV19 to TRBJ1-2; D is perhaps TRBD1 (5 bases). Trimming shortened V by 3 bases and J by 0 bases, and 14 bases separated the two germline ends. The CDR3 extends over 16 amino acids. Looked up from germline, CDR1 is LNHDA and CDR2 is SQIVND (reference sequence). CDR3 loop: CASSIGAGKTNYGYTF. DNA for the CDR3: TGTGCCAGTAGTATCGGGGCAGGGAAAACTAACTATGGCTACACCTTC. Using reference TRBV19 and TRBJ1-2 for the parts outside the CDR3, the full variable domain is DGGITQSPKYLFRKEGQNVTLSCEQNLNHDAMYWYRQDPGQGLRLIYYSQIVNDFQKGDIAEGYSVSREKKESFPLTVTSAQKNPTAFYLCASSIGAGKTNYGYTFGSGTRLTVV.

This sequence joins TRBV29-1 and TRBJ2-7; D not certain. Trimming cost V 4 bases and J 5 bases, with 9 bases left between them. CDR1 is SQVTM and CDR2 is ANQGSEA in the germline V gene. The CDR3 totals 11 residues. For the CDR3, the DNA is TGCAGCGTTGCTCAGTCTAACGAGCAGTACTTC. Translated: CSVAQSNEQYF.

V usage is TRBV29-1 and J usage is TRBJ2-5; 8 bases match TRBD1. CDR1 and CDR2 from the germline V gene are SQVTM and ANQGSEA. The CDR3 loop spans 14 amino acids. The trim removed 4 bases at V and 5 bases at J, leaving 9 bases unmatched. Written as DNA, the CDR3 is TGCAGCGTTGTACCAGGGGGCGTGGGGGAGACCCAGTACTTC. Translation: CSVVPGGVGETQYF.

This sequence joins TRBV30 and TRBJ1-5; 7 bases line up with TRBD1. The length of the CDR3 is 15 residues. Germline V lookup: CDR1 GTSNPN, CDR2 SVGIG (reference sequence). J was trimmed by 0 bases and V by 3 bases; bases with no gene match: 5. The CDR3 is CAWSRGTDSNQPQHF. CDR3 sequence (DNA): TGTGCCTGGAGCCGGGGGACAGATAGCAATCAGCCCCAGCATTTT.

A few counts support this clone. V usage is TRBV5-1 and J usage is TRBJ2-7, with 7 bases identical to TRBD1. V shed 0 bases and J 3 bases; nucleotides not matched to a gene: 3. The germline CDR1 and CDR2 sequences are SGHRS and YFSETQ. This CDR3 region has 14 residues. The CDR3, as DNA: TGCGCCAGCAGCTTGGCGGGACAGAACTACGAGCAGTACTTC. Encoded protein: CASSLAGQNYEQYF. Full variable domain (missing parts from reference TRBV5-1 and TRBJ2-7): KAGVTQTPRYLIKTRGQQVTLSCSPISGHRSVSWYQQTPGQGLQFLFEYFSETQRNKGNFPGRFSGRQFSNSRSEMNVSTLELGDSALYLCASSLAGQNYEQYFGPGTRLTVT.

The chain joins TRBV28 to TRBJ1-2, with TRBD1 matching over 11 bases. The CDR3 loop spans 16 amino acids. J lost 2 bases, V lost 5 bases, and 7 bases had no gene match. Germline assignment: CDR1 MDHEN and CDR2 SYDVKM. CDR3 DNA: TGTGCCAGCAGTGGACAGGGGGCGGGTCCCAACTATGGCTACACCTTC. Its translation is CASSGQGAGPNYGYTF.

This chain uses TRBV5-4 with TRBJ2-1, with 8 bases aligning to TRBD1. CDR1 is SGHNT and CDR2 is YYREEE in the germline V gene (reference sequence). The trim removed 4 bases at V and 0 bases at J, leaving 3 bases unmatched. The CDR3 covers 15 residues. This chain's CDR3 is CASSRTGNSYNEQFF. In nucleotides, the CDR3 is TGTGCCAGCAGCCGGACAGGGAACTCCTACAATGAGCAGTTCTTC.

The chain has TRBV4-3 and TRBJ2-5, with 10 bases identical to TRBD1. The CDR3 sequence is 17 residues long. Germline trimming cut 4 bases from V and 4 bases from J; bases unmatched to any gene: 12. Germline V gives CDR1 LGHNA, CDR2 YSLEER. The CDR3 protein is CASSRERTGGLGETQYF. Written as DNA, the CDR3 is TGCGCCAGCAGCCGCGAGCGGACAGGGGGATTAGGAGAGACCCAGTACTTC.

This clone has more than one count but fewer than ten. The genes are TRBV6-1 and TRBJ1-2; 7 nucleotides line up with TRBD1. The CDR3 sequence is 17 residues long. V shed 2 bases, J shed 5 bases, and the junction held 14 bases outside the gene matches. From germline, CDR1 is MNHNS and CDR2 SASEGT. Here the CDR3 reads CASSERSGGYFLYGYTF. In DNA form, the CDR3 reads TGTGCCAGCAGTGAAAGGTCAGGGGGATACTTTTTGTATGGCTACACCTTC.

The chain employs TRBV20-1 and TRBJ1-1; D not certain. Germline V gene lookup returns CDR1 DFQATT and CDR2 SNEGSKA (reference sequence). The length of the CDR3 is 11 residues. V lost 7 bases, J lost 1 base, and 7 bases lay in between. The CDR3 is CSEDRNTEAFF. Written as DNA, the CDR3 is TGCAGTGAAGATAGGAACACTGAAGCTTTCTTT.

This chain links TRBV9 with TRBJ1-1; D possibly corresponds to TRBD1 (6 bases). Trimming pared 0 bases from V and 3 bases from J, leaving 12 bases between. Germline V lookup: CDR1 SGDLS, CDR2 YYNGEE. This CDR3 contains 15 residues. The CDR3 loop reads CASSVAGGRDTEAFF. CDR3 DNA: TGTGCCAGCAGCGTAGCCGGGGGGCGAGACACTGAAGCTTTCTTT.

The chain joins TRBV11-2 to TRBJ1-4, with a tentative D call TRBD1 (5 bases). Germline CDR1 and CDR2: SGHAT and FQNNGV. Trimming cost V 1 base and J 8 bases, with 14 bases left between them. The CDR3 contains 15 residues. The CDR3: CASSLVGGAGEKLFF. The CDR3 region has the DNA TGTGCCAGCAGCTTAGTGGGAGGGGCTGGAGAAAAACTGTTTTTT.

In its sample, this clone ranks as large. This chain joins TRBV5-1 and TRBJ2-5, with 9 nucleotides matching TRBD1. The CDR3 loop spans 13 amino acids. Trimming took 4 bases from V and 5 from J; bases not matched to a gene: 3. Germline lookup yields CDR1 SGHRS and CDR2 YFSETQ. The CDR3 DNA reads TGCGCCAGCAGCGGACAGGGGTGGGAGACCCAGTACTTC. Translated, it gives CASSGQGWETQYF.

The CDR3 DNA is TGTGCCAGCAGTACGGACAGGGGGCTTGGCACAGATACGCAGTATTTT. Amino acids: CASSTDRGLGTDTQYF. The gene calls are TRBV27 and TRBJ2-3; 11 nucleotides match TRBD1. V shed 5 bases, J shed 1 base, and the junction held 5 bases outside the gene matches. The CDR3 runs 16 residues. Germline V gives CDR1 MNHEY, CDR2 SMNVEV (reference sequence).

The chain combines TRBV7-3 with TRBJ2-7; D call uncertain. Trimming stripped 1 base from V and 6 bases from J, with 10 bases between. The germline CDR1 and CDR2 sequences are SGHTA and FQGTGA. The CDR3 runs to 13 residues. The CDR3 protein is CASSLIVASEQYF. CDR3 in DNA: TGTGCCAGCAGCTTAATTGTGGCGTCCGAGCAGTACTTC.